This T cell receptor (beta chain) originates from a study of CD8 T cells in ankylosing spondylitis. V was clipped by 3 bases and J by 0 bases, with 11 bases between them. The CDR3 has 16 amino acids. The germline V gene has CDR1 KGHSH and CDR2 LQKENI. In TCRdb, the 5' RACE reads were re-called with MiXCR into one record per CDR3 protein. The sample carries just over 350,000 distinct CDR3 sequences, approximately 20% recorded once. The chain links TRBV18 to TRBJ2-2; D gene ambiguous. The source is a male donor with ankylosing spondylitis or in good health (not recorded which). Sequences were obtained from blood, either unsorted or a sorted T cell fraction (not recorded which). The CDR3 protein is CASSPTSLANTGELFF. The CDR3 DNA reads TGTGCCAGCTCACCTACTTCGTTAGCGAACACCGGGGAGCTGTTTTTT.